The 29 T cell receptor beta chains presented below share a single source sample, sequenced in a study of control samples from healthy donors and cancer patients. Some clones are missing from TCRdb's copy, which holds only in-frame ones; the method was immunoSEQ multiplex PCR. The sample includes 85,000 to 95,000 clones, more than 85% of them seen just once. Sequencing input: blood. These receptors originate from a woman in her 30s in good health.

This clone has a single count. The chain employs TRBV19 and TRBJ1-1, with D perhaps TRBD1 (6 bases). V was pared by 7 bases and J by 6 bases, with 15 bases between. The CDR3 spans 13 residues. Germline V gene lookup returns CDR1 LNHDA and CDR2 SQIVND (reference sequence). CDR3 amino acids: CASKGESYAEAFF. As DNA, the CDR3 is TGTGCCAGTAAGGGGGAGAGTTACGCTGAAGCTTTCTTT.

V usage is TRBV11-2 and J usage is TRBJ2-7; 7 bases align to TRBD1. Germline trimming cut 5 bases from V and 5 bases from J; bases unmatched to any gene: 3. The CDR3 extends over 12 amino acids. Per the germline V gene, CDR1 is SGHAT and CDR2 is FQNNGV. In nucleotides, the CDR3 is TGTGCCAGCAGCCGCGACAGGGACGAGCAGTACTTC. Translation gives CASSRDRDEQYF.

The rearrangement uses TRBV11-2 and TRBJ1-1, with 7 bases aligning to TRBD1. CDR1 and CDR2 (germline): SGHAT, FQNNGV. V shed 6 bases and J 0 bases; nucleotides not matched to a gene: 10. The CDR3 loop spans 16 amino acids. CDR3 in DNA: TGTGCCAGCAGTACTCTGAGGGACAGATTGAACACTGAAGCTTTCTTT. Translated, it gives CASSTLRDRLNTEAFF.

The V and J genes are TRBV7-9 and TRBJ1-6; the match to TRBD1 covers 8 bases. The CDR3 extends over 16 amino acids. The germline V gene encodes CDR1 SEHNR and CDR2 FQNEAQ (reference sequence). V shed 0 bases, J shed 8 bases, and the junction held 6 bases outside the gene matches. The CDR3: CASSLAGTGRDSPLHF. The CDR3 coding sequence is TGTGCCAGCAGCTTAGCGGGGACAGGCAGAGATTCACCCCTCCACTTT.

V gene TRBV2 combines with J gene TRBJ1-1; D gene uncertain. Trimming took 4 bases from V and 5 from J, leaving 11 bases between them. The CDR3 sequence is 13 residues long. CDR1 and CDR2 (germline): SNHLY, FYNNEI. The CDR3 loop is CASSAEAGTEAFF. The CDR3 DNA reads TGTGCCAGCAGTGCGGAGGCGGGGACTGAAGCTTTCTTT. Together with reference TRBV2 and TRBJ1-1, the CDR3 gives the full variable domain: EPEVTQTPSHQVTQMGQEVILRCVPISNHLYFYWYRQILGQKVEFLVSFYNNEISEKSEIFDDQFSVERPDGSNFTLKIRSTKLEDSAMYFCASSAEAGTEAFFGQGTRLTVV.

The count of this clone is one. The chain uses TRBV3-1 (or the pseudogene TRBV3-2) and TRBJ1-4; a possible D gene is TRBD1 (6 bases). This CDR3 region has 14 residues. Germline CDR1 and CDR2: LGHDT and YNNKEL (reference sequence). V dropped 4 bases and J dropped 8 bases, with 14 bases sitting between them. This CDR3 is CASSLRTDLEKLFF. As DNA, the CDR3 is TGTGCCAGCAGCCTTCGGACAGACCTAGAAAAACTGTTTTTT.

This clone was observed a few times. The chain links TRBV11-3 to TRBJ2-1; maybe TRBD1 (5 bases). V lost 5 bases to trimming and J lost 4 bases, with 18 bases between them. The length of the CDR3 is 16 residues. Germline V gene data show CDR1 as SGHNT and CDR2 as YENEEA. The DNA of the CDR3 is TGTGCCAGCAGCCTAGGTGGGGCGGAACCATACAATGAGCAGTTCTTC. This translates into CASSLGGAEPYNEQFF. Full variable domain (remainder filled in from reference TRBV11-3 and TRBJ2-1): EAGVVQSPRYKIIEKKQPVAFWCNPISGHNTLYWYLQNLGQGPELLIRYENEEAVDDSQLPKDRFSAERLKGVDSTLKIQPAELGDSAVYLCASSLGGAEPYNEQFFGPGTRLTVL.

This clone was picked up one time. The chain links TRBV19 to TRBJ2-1; D is possibly TRBD2 (6 bases). V was clipped by 10 bases and J by 0 bases, with 16 bases between them. The germline CDR1 and CDR2 sequences are LNHDA and SQIVND (reference sequence). This CDR3 spans 15 amino acids. CDR3 protein: CATAGPSSSYNEQFF. CDR3 DNA sequence: TGTGCCACTGCGGGGCCTTCTAGCTCCTACAATGAGCAGTTCTTC.

The chain combines TRBV7-9 with TRBJ1-3, with D unclear. The V gene's germline CDR1 is SEHNR and CDR2 FQNEAQ (reference sequence). The CDR3 extends over 16 amino acids. Trimming removed 5 bases from V and 1 base from J, with 15 bases in between. CDR3 residues: CASSLPPGGSGNTIYF. The CDR3, as DNA: TGTGCCAGCAGCCTACCCCCCGGAGGATCTGGAAACACCATATATTTT. Complete variable domain (other parts from reference TRBV7-9 and TRBJ1-3): DTGVSQNPRHKITKRGQNVTFRCDPISEHNRLYWYRQTLGQGPEFLTYFQNEAQLEKSRLLSDRFSAERPKGSFSTLEIQRTEQGDSAMYLCASSLPPGGSGNTIYFGEGSWLTVV.

The gene calls are TRBV30 and TRBJ2-5, with 9 bases matching TRBD1. The germline V gene has CDR1 GTSNPN and CDR2 SVGIG (reference sequence). J was trimmed by 5 bases and V by 0 bases; bases with no gene match: 10. The CDR3 spans 16 residues. The CDR3 reads CAWSVRRTGVWETQYF. In DNA, the CDR3 is TGTGCCTGGAGTGTACGCCGGACAGGGGTTTGGGAGACCCAGTACTTC.

The CDR3 loop is CASSLGSLDEQYF. The CDR3 coding sequence is TGTGCCAGCAGTTTGGGCAGCCTAGACGAGCAGTACTTC. The chain carries TRBV12-3 or TRBV12-4 and TRBJ2-7; D gene uncertain. The V end lost 3 bases, the J end lost 5 bases, and 11 bases lay between the germline ends. The CDR3 has 13 amino acids.

The J gene is TRBJ2-1, the V gene TRBV6-5; D not resolved. V gave up 8 bases and J gave up 5 bases, with 13 bases separating them. This CDR3 has 13 residues. The germline CDR1 and CDR2 sequences are MNHEY and SVGAGI. The CDR3 bases are TGTGCCAGCGGATCCGGGCTCCACAATGAGCAGTTCTTC. It yields the protein CASGSGLHNEQFF.

V is TRBV5-1 and J is TRBJ1-3; possibly TRBD1 for D (6 bases). Germline CDR1 reads SGHRS; CDR2 reads YFSETQ. This CDR3 contains 14 residues. Deletions cut 6 bases from V and 9 bases from J, with 19 bases between. The CDR3 region is CASIYVGEQGTIYF. The CDR3, as DNA: TGCGCCAGCATCTATGTGGGGGAACAGGGCACCATATATTTT.

The chain couples TRBV2 to TRBJ1-5, with 8 bases aligning to TRBD1. Germline-derived CDR1 and CDR2 are SNHLY and FYNNEI. The CDR3 totals 15 residues. V was clipped by 6 bases and J by 0 bases; unmatched bases: 4. The CDR3 reads CASRKDRVSNQPQHF. In DNA, the CDR3 is TGTGCCAGCAGAAAGGACAGGGTTAGCAATCAGCCCCAGCATTTT.

The V gene is TRBV9, the J gene TRBJ1-4, with D perhaps matching TRBD1 (6 bases). V was cut by 3 bases and J by 5 bases, with 11 bases left in between. CDR3 length: 14 residues. Looked up from germline, CDR1 is SGDLS and CDR2 is YYNGEE. The CDR3 protein is CASSGQGRNEKLFF. Here the CDR3 DNA reads TGTGCCAGCAGCGGGCAGGGGCGGAATGAAAAACTGTTTTTT.

The V call is TRBV11-3, the J call TRBJ2-1, with D possibly being TRBD2 (5 bases). Looked up from germline, CDR1 is SGHNT and CDR2 is YENEEA. The CDR3 is 15 residues long. V lost 1 base and J lost 3, with 10 bases in between. CDR3 sequence: CASSLVPGYYNEQFF. The CDR3 nucleotides are TGTGCCAGCAGCTTAGTCCCGGGATACTACAATGAGCAGTTCTTC.

This sequence joins TRBV28 and TRBJ1-5, with D perhaps matching TRBD1 (5 bases). This CDR3 has 12 amino acids. The V end was cut by 11 bases, the J end by 4 bases, with 12 bases between. The germline V gene has CDR1 MDHEN and CDR2 SYDVKM. Here the CDR3 reads CAADSGNQPQHF. DNA for the CDR3: TGTGCCGCAGACAGTGGGAATCAGCCCCAGCATTTT.

V and J are TRBV7-6 and TRBJ1-4, with 8 bases lining up with TRBD1. V gave up 3 bases and J gave up 6 bases; unmatched junction bases: 18. CDR1 is SGHVS, CDR2 FNYEAQ, per germline. CDR3 length: 19 amino acids. The CDR3: CASSFRPTGGGEGDEKLFF. DNA of the CDR3: TGTGCCAGCAGCTTTAGACCTACAGGGGGGGGCGAAGGCGATGAAAAACTGTTTTTT.

This sequence joins TRBV28 and TRBJ1-5; weak D call: TRBD1 (6 bases). V lost 3 bases to trimming and J lost 2 bases, with 11 bases between them. The CDR3 runs to 15 residues. Germline CDR1 MDHEN, CDR2 SYDVKM. CDR3 loop: CASSFISGGNQPQHF. In DNA, the CDR3 is TGTGCCAGCAGTTTCATATCAGGGGGCAATCAGCCCCAGCATTTT.

The chain carries TRBV28 and TRBJ1-1; tentatively, D is TRBD1 (5 bases). V lost 6 bases, J lost 8 bases, and 13 bases lay in between. Germline lookup yields CDR1 MDHEN and CDR2 SYDVKM. The CDR3 extends over 12 amino acids. The CDR3 is CASRFRGSEAFF. The CDR3 DNA reads TGTGCCAGCAGGTTCCGGGGCTCCGAAGCTTTCTTT.

For the CDR3, the DNA is TGTGCCAGCAGTGAATCAAGTCCCATGGATCAGCCCCAGCATTTT. It translates to CASSESSPMDQPQHF. The gene calls are TRBV6-1 and TRBJ1-5, with D hard to call. Germline V gene lookup returns CDR1 MNHNS and CDR2 SASEGT. Trimming pared 2 bases from V and 5 bases from J, leaving 13 bases between. This CDR3 has 15 amino acids.

Turning to this clone: At one boundary the junction diverges from the germline segment, which might be a read error. The chain uses TRBV29-1 and TRBJ2-7; unclear D gene. The germline V gene has CDR1 SQVTM and CDR2 ANQGSEA. The CDR3 has 13 amino acids. DNA for the CDR3: TGCAGCGTTCAAGACGGATACTCCTACGAGCAGTACTTC. This codes for CSVQDGYSYEQYF.

The CDR3 sequence is CASSLLFQGLNTEAFF. CDR3 bases: TGTGCCAGCAGCTTGCTGTTTCAGGGTCTGAACACTGAAGCTTTCTTT. V gene TRBV5-6 combines with J gene TRBJ1-1; tentative D call: TRBD1 (5 bases). Trimming stripped 1 base from V and 0 bases from J, with 13 bases between. CDR1 SGHDT and CDR2 YYEEEE come from the germline V gene. This CDR3 comprises 16 residues.

The rearrangement links TRBV11-2 to TRBJ2-1; D unresolved. Trimming shortened V by 1 base and J by 3 bases, and 13 bases separated the two germline ends. The CDR3 contains 16 residues. CDR1 and CDR2 (germline): SGHAT, FQNNGV. The CDR3 region is CASSLAGQLSYNEQFF. DNA for the CDR3: TGTGCCAGCAGCTTAGCCGGGCAATTAAGCTACAATGAGCAGTTCTTC.

The rearrangement uses TRBV27 and TRBJ2-2, with D perhaps TRBD2 (6 bases). Trimming took 3 bases from V and 4 from J, leaving 9 bases between them. CDR1 and CDR2 (germline): MNHEY, SMNVEV (reference sequence). This CDR3 spans 14 amino acids. The CDR3 reads CASSFGGSTGELFF. As DNA, the CDR3 is TGTGCCAGCAGTTTTGGGGGGAGCACCGGGGAGCTGTTTTTT.

The count of this clone is one. For the CDR3, the DNA is TGTGCCGGAGAAGGGACGGCTATTGGAAACACCATATATTTT. Amino acids: CAGEGTAIGNTIYF. The genes are TRBV7-9 and TRBJ1-3, with TRBD1 as a possible D gene (5 bases). CDR3 size: 14 residues. V shed 11 bases and J shed 3 bases, with 17 bases lying between them. Per the germline V gene, CDR1 is SEHNR and CDR2 is FQNEAQ (reference sequence).

This sequence joins TRBV24-1 and TRBJ1-1; D remains ambiguous. This CDR3 is built from 15 residues. The V gene lost 7 bases and the J gene lost 2 bases, with 16 bases spanning the gap. Looked up from germline, CDR1 is KGHDR and CDR2 is SFDVKD. DNA of the CDR3: TGTGCCACCAGCCCCCGTAGGAGGGCAAACACTGAAGCTTTCTTT. Its protein is CATSPRRRANTEAFF.

The chain has TRBV11-2 and TRBJ1-6; D possibly corresponds to TRBD1 (6 bases). Trimming cost V 0 bases and J 8 bases, with 14 bases left between them. Germline loops: CDR1 SGHAT, CDR2 FQNNGV. The CDR3 loop spans 16 amino acids. In nucleotides, the CDR3 is TGTGCCAGCAGCTTAGAACGGAAGGGGGTCTATTCACCCCTCCACTTT. The encoded protein is CASSLERKGVYSPLHF. The variable domain in full, completed from reference TRBV11-2 and TRBJ1-6, reads EAGVAQSPRYKIIEKRQSVAFWCNPISGHATLYWYQQILGQGPKLLIQFQNNGVVDDSQLPKDRFSAERLKGVDSTLKIQPAKLEDSAVYLCASSLERKGVYSPLHFGNGTRLTVT.

The gene calls are TRBV7-7 and TRBJ2-3; TRBD2 matches 9 bases. The germline V gene encodes CDR1 SSHAT and CDR2 FNYEAQ (reference sequence). After removal of 1 base from V and 1 base from J, the junction contained 3 bases not matched to a gene. The length of the CDR3 is 16 residues. The chain's CDR3 is CASSLGLAGGTDTQYF. The CDR3 coding sequence is TGTGCCAGCAGCTTAGGATTAGCGGGAGGCACAGATACGCAGTATTTT.